This T cell receptor beta chain stems from a study of follicular helper T cells after annual influenza vaccination. General study results and limits: Just about 9-21% of cells analyzed had recovered productive TCRB sequences.

Details on this clone: Its specificity is not known.

Libraries were prepared by immunoSEQ multiplex PCR; TCRdb keeps only in-frame clonotypes and omits some of them. The table shows about 14,000 clones, with approximately 84% occurring only once. CDR1 MNHNS and CDR2 SASEGT come from the germline V gene. CDR3 size: 14 residues. Germline trimming cut 6 bases from V and 2 bases from J; bases unmatched to any gene: 4. Time point of the sample: 2014-2015 season, pre-vaccination. The TCR originated in an adult who received the influenza vaccine. This chain joins TRBV6-1 and TRBJ2-3; 8 positions match TRBD1. The source was CXCR5- memory CD4+ T cells sorted from blood, collected on the day of influenza vaccination. The CDR3 DNA reads as TGTGCCAGCAGCCGACAGGGGCCCACAGATACGCAGTATTTT. The encoded protein is CASSRQGPTDTQYF.